This entry lists 32 T cell receptor beta chains sequenced from one sample in a study of blood T cell repertoires in COVID-19. Sequencing was performed with immunoSEQ multiplex PCR; in TCRdb, only in-frame clones are kept and a portion is missing. The data show about 130,000 clones, with more than 70% seen just once and about 9.4% held by the top ten. Sequencing input: peripheral blood. The receptors shown here come from a man aged 50-60 years with acute or convalescent COVID-19.

The chain uses TRBV19 and TRBJ1-5, with D possibly being TRBD1 (6 bases). The CDR3 extends over 15 amino acids. Trimming pared 5 bases from V and 6 bases from J, leaving 17 bases between. CDR1 is LNHDA, CDR2 SQIVND, per germline (reference sequence). CDR3 nucleotides: TGTGCCAGTAGTCCTGCTGGGTTAGGGGGTCAGCCCCAGCATTTT. This encodes CASSPAGLGGQPQHF.

The V and J genes are TRBV28 and TRBJ2-2, with D perhaps matching TRBD2 (6 bases). Germline V CDR1 and CDR2: MDHEN, SYDVKM. This CDR3 has 13 amino acids. V was trimmed by 7 bases and J by 6 bases, leaving 12 bases between them. As DNA, the CDR3 is TGTGCCAGCACCCCCCGGAGGGCCGGGGAGCTGTTTTTT. Translated, it gives CASTPRRAGELFF.

The V gene is TRBV11-2, the J gene TRBJ2-3; D might be TRBD2 (5 bases). Between the trimmed V and J ends, which lost 6 bases and 1 base, there was a span of 23 bases. The CDR3 sequence is 18 residues long. Germline V gives CDR1 SGHAT, CDR2 FQNNGV. The CDR3 region has the DNA TGTGCCAGCAGATCCGGACGCCGAGGGATGTCTGGCACAGATACGCAGTATTTT. Its protein is CASRSGRRGMSGTDTQYF.

V usage is TRBV6-1 and J usage is TRBJ1-5, with unresolved D. Trimming took off 1 base at V and 0 bases at J, with 7 bases between the two ends. The germline V gene encodes CDR1 MNHNS and CDR2 SASEGT. The CDR3 length is 15 residues. The CDR3 DNA reads as TGTGCCAGCAGTGAAGACCCCTATAGCAATCAGCCCCAGCATTTT. It is translated as CASSEDPYSNQPQHF.

The gene calls are TRBV9 and TRBJ1-6; a weak D match, TRBD1 (6 bases). CDR1 is SGDLS, CDR2 YYNGEE, per germline. The CDR3 sequence is 13 residues long. With 3 bases removed from V and 11 bases from J, the gap between germline ends came to 12 bases. The CDR3 spells CASSDQGYTPLHF. The CDR3 nucleotides read TGTGCCAGCAGCGACCAGGGGTATACACCCCTCCACTTT.

The CDR3 bases are TGTGCCAGCAGCTTAGACGGGAGGGCCACAGATACGCAGTATTTT. Translated, it gives CASSLDGRATDTQYF. The rearrangement joins TRBV7-2 to TRBJ2-3; 8 nucleotides line up with TRBD2. Trimming took 1 base from V and 2 from J; bases not matched to a gene: 2. The germline V gene has CDR1 SGHTA and CDR2 FQGNSA. This CDR3 spans 15 amino acids.

The gene calls are TRBV3-1 (or the pseudogene TRBV3-2) and TRBJ2-7; no clear D. CDR1 is LGHDT and CDR2 is YNNKEL in the germline V gene (reference sequence). V lost 1 base and J lost 3, with 13 bases in between. The CDR3 runs 15 residues. The CDR3 coding sequence is TGTGCCAGCAGCCAAGGGGCCAGTCTCAACTACGAGCAGTACTTC. As protein: CASSQGASLNYEQYF.

V is TRBV27 and J is TRBJ1-5; tentative D call: TRBD1 (6 bases). CDR1 MNHEY and CDR2 SMNVEV come from the germline V gene (reference sequence). The germline V and J ends were trimmed by 6 bases and 4 bases, with 16 bases remaining between them. The CDR3 runs 15 residues. CDR3 nucleotide sequence: TGTGCCAGCAGCCGGAGAGGGGGTTTTAATCAGCCCCAGCATTTT. Amino acid sequence: CASSRRGGFNQPQHF.

This chain uses TRBV5-1 with TRBJ1-2; 10 nucleotides match TRBD1. Germline-derived CDR1 and CDR2 are SGHRS and YFSETQ. CDR3 length: 15 residues. V lost 0 bases to trimming and J lost 5 bases; unmatched junction nucleotides: 4. The CDR3 sequence: CASSLGQGALYGYTF. The CDR3 DNA is TGCGCCAGCAGCTTGGGACAGGGGGCTCTTTATGGCTACACCTTC.

This clone appeared once. The rearrangement uses TRBV29-1 and TRBJ2-3; TRBD2 matches 9 bases. The germline CDR1 and CDR2 sequences are SQVTM and ANQGSEA. V lost 4 bases to trimming and J lost 4 bases; unmatched junction nucleotides: 6. The CDR3 contains 14 residues. CDR3 bases: TGCAGCGTTGTTGCTAGCGGGAAGGCAGATACGCAGTATTTT. Translating it yields CSVVASGKADTQYF.

The V gene is TRBV5-1, the J gene TRBJ2-5, with D possibly TRBD1 on 5 matching bases. CDR3 length: 14 amino acids. The ends were cut back, 1 base at V and 4 bases at J, with 11 bases in the middle. The germline gives CDR1 SGHRS, CDR2 YFSETQ. The CDR3 protein is CASSLIGQGETQYF. The CDR3 DNA reads TGCGCCAGCAGCTTGATCGGACAAGGAGAGACCCAGTACTTC.

The chain recombines TRBV29-1 with TRBJ1-2; the match to TRBD1 covers 10 bases. The CDR3 has 14 residues. After removal of 4 bases from V and 5 bases from J, the junction contained 7 bases not matched to a gene. The germline CDR1 and CDR2 sequences are SQVTM and ANQGSEA. CDR3 coding DNA: TGCAGCGTTGTTTTGGGACAGGGGATATATGGCTACACCTTC. It specifies CSVVLGQGIYGYTF.

This clone was detected only once. The same CDR3 arises from other DNA sequences in this sample as well. This chain links TRBV5-1 with TRBJ1-6; TRBD1 agrees at 7 bases. Germline values: CDR1 SGHRS, CDR2 YFSETQ. V trimming: 4 bases; J trimming: 6 bases; junction bases outside the gene matches: 4. The CDR3 is made up of 14 amino acids. The CDR3 region is CASSLGDSNSPLHF. The CDR3 DNA follows: TGCGCCAGCAGCCTAGGGGACAGTAATTCACCCCTCCACTTT.

The V call is TRBV2, the J call TRBJ1-5, with a weak D call TRBD1 (5 bases). The CDR3 sequence is 15 residues long. CDR1 and CDR2 from the germline V gene are SNHLY and FYNNEI. V lost 6 bases to trimming and J lost 6 bases, with 18 bases between them. The CDR3 loop reads CASRRGRGGTQPQHF. CDR3 nucleotides: TGTGCCAGCAGGCGCGGGAGGGGAGGGACTCAGCCCCAGCATTTT.

The chain couples TRBV5-1 to TRBJ1-2; D not resolved. The germline CDR1 and CDR2 sequences are SGHRS and YFSETQ. The V end lost 0 bases, the J end lost 5 bases, and 11 bases lay between the germline ends. This CDR3 region has 14 residues. CDR3 protein: CASSLDTPSYGYTF. CDR3 in DNA: TGCGCCAGCAGCTTGGATACTCCTTCATATGGCTACACCTTC.

Only a few counts were recorded for this clone. The chain carries TRBV7-9 and TRBJ2-1, with 12 bases matching TRBD2. Germline V gene data show CDR1 as SEHNR and CDR2 as FQNEAQ (reference sequence). J lost 8 bases, V lost 7 bases, and 12 bases had no gene match. The CDR3 sequence is 16 residues long. The CDR3 coding sequence is TGTGCCAGCATCCAAGGACTAGCGGGGAGGTATGATGAGCAGTTCTTC. As protein: CASIQGLAGRYDEQFF.

V is TRBV19 and J is TRBJ2-2; 12 bases fit TRBD2. The CDR3 consists of 14 residues. Looked up from germline, CDR1 is LNHDA and CDR2 is SQIVND (reference sequence). V lost 10 bases and J lost 6; bases outside the gene matches: 6. CDR3 bases: TGTGCCACCAGACTAGCGGGGGTCCCCGGGGAGCTGTTTTTT. It yields the protein CATRLAGVPGELFF.

This clone showed up just a few times. The chain is built from TRBV2 and TRBJ1-1, with D uncertain. The CDR3 totals 14 residues. Trimming removed 7 bases from V and 2 bases from J, with 14 bases in between. CDR1 is SNHLY and CDR2 is FYNNEI in the germline V gene. The CDR3 DNA sequence: TGTGCCAGCATTAGCACCGCCACTAACACTGAAGCTTTCTTT. It yields the protein CASISTATNTEAFF. Drawing the rest from reference TRBV2 and TRBJ1-1, the complete variable domain is EPEVTQTPSHQVTQMGQEVILRCVPISNHLYFYWYRQILGQKVEFLVSFYNNEISEKSEIFDDQFSVERPDGSNFTLKIRSTKLEDSAMYFCASISTATNTEAFFGQGTRLTVV.

V gene TRBV5-1 combines with J gene TRBJ2-3, with 9 bases lining up with TRBD1. Germline assignment: CDR1 SGHRS and CDR2 YFSETQ. The trim removed 3 bases at V and 6 bases at J, leaving 8 bases unmatched. CDR3 length equals 15 residues. CDR3 coding DNA: TGCGCCAGCAGCTACAGACAGGGGGGAGTGGATACGCAGTATTTT. It is translated as CASSYRQGGVDTQYF. Full variable domain (outside the CDR3, taken from reference TRBV5-1 and TRBJ2-3): KAGVTQTPRYLIKTRGQQVTLSCSPISGHRSVSWYQQTPGQGLQFLFEYFSETQRNKGNFPGRFSGRQFSNSRSEMNVSTLELGDSALYLCASSYRQGGVDTQYFGPGTRLTVL.

The chain has TRBV7-2 and TRBJ2-5; tentative D call: TRBD2 (6 bases). The germline CDR1 and CDR2 sequences are SGHTA and FQGNSA. The germline V and J ends were trimmed by 5 bases and 6 bases, with 16 bases remaining between them. The CDR3 loop spans 14 amino acids. The CDR3 sequence is CASSRGTRVKTQYF. CDR3 nucleotides: TGTGCCAGCAGCCGCGGGACCAGGGTCAAGACCCAGTACTTC.

The V call is TRBV3-1 (or the pseudogene TRBV3-2), the J call TRBJ2-7; D may be TRBD2 (6 bases). The germline gives CDR1 LGHDT, CDR2 YNNKEL (reference sequence). V lost 1 base and J 5 bases, leaving 12 bases between the germline ends. The CDR3 is 14 residues long. The CDR3 loop reads CASSQGIPGDEQYF. In nucleotides, the CDR3 is TGTGCCAGCAGCCAAGGTATCCCGGGAGACGAGCAGTACTTC.

This chain connects TRBV11-2 to TRBJ1-6; TRBD1 might be the D (5 bases). This CDR3 is built from 14 residues. V was cut by 5 bases and J by 7 bases, with 12 bases left in between. CDR1 is SGHAT and CDR2 is FQNNGV in the germline V gene. Here the CDR3 reads CASSIDRANSPLHF. The CDR3, as DNA: TGTGCCAGCAGCATTGACAGAGCCAATTCACCCCTCCACTTT.

The CDR3 spells CASSRAGGPNTEAFF. DNA of the CDR3: TGTGCCAGCAGTCGGGCAGGGGGTCCGAACACTGAAGCTTTCTTT. The chain joins TRBV28 to TRBJ1-1; 7 bases are shared with TRBD1. The germline CDR1 and CDR2 sequences are MDHEN and SYDVKM. Trimming took 5 bases from V and 1 from J; bases not matched to a gene: 7. The CDR3 contains 15 residues.

This sequence joins TRBV2 and TRBJ2-1, with 10 nucleotides matching TRBD1. CDR1 and CDR2 (germline): SNHLY, FYNNEI. The CDR3 runs 14 residues. V dropped 6 bases and J dropped 9; count of bases not matched to a gene: 8. In nucleotides, the CDR3 is TGTGCCAGCAGCCGGACAGGGGGTCTAGGTGAGCAGTTCTTC. As protein: CASSRTGGLGEQFF.

CDR3 coding DNA: TGTGCCAGCAGAAGGGGGGACAGGGGCACAGATACGCAGTATTTT. Translation: CASRRGDRGTDTQYF. This chain joins TRBV6-5 and TRBJ2-3; 9 nucleotides match TRBD1. Germline-derived CDR1 and CDR2 are MNHEY and SVGAGI. The CDR3 loop spans 15 amino acids. After removal of 6 bases from V and 1 base from J, the junction contained 5 bases not matched to a gene.

The chain has TRBV4-1 and TRBJ2-3; TRBD2 matches at 10 bases. CDR3 length equals 16 residues. J gave up 5 bases and V 3 bases, and 8 bases lay outside the gene matches. From germline, CDR1 is MGHRA and CDR2 YSYEKL. CDR3 amino acids: CASSHSGTSVRDTQYF. The CDR3 nucleotides read TGCGCCAGCAGCCACAGCGGGACTAGCGTGAGAGATACGCAGTATTTT.

The chain has TRBV3-1 (or the pseudogene TRBV3-2) and TRBJ1-2; 8 bases match TRBD1. The length of the CDR3 is 14 residues. V lost 1 base and J lost 8; bases outside the gene matches: 6. Germline V gives CDR1 LGHDT, CDR2 YNNKEL (reference sequence). CDR3 DNA sequence: TGTGCCAGCAGCCAAGCTCAGGGGGCGCGCGGCTACACCTTC. Amino acid sequence: CASSQAQGARGYTF.

This clone was detected once. This chain connects TRBV18 to TRBJ2-5, with no clear D. Trimming removed 3 bases from V and 5 bases from J, with 4 bases in between. This CDR3 spans 11 amino acids. Per the germline V gene, CDR1 is KGHSH and CDR2 is LQKENI. CDR3 protein: CASSPSETQYF. For the CDR3, the DNA is TGTGCCAGCTCACCTTCGGAGACCCAGTACTTC. The whole variable domain, filled in from reference TRBV18 and TRBJ2-5, reads NAGVMQNPRHLVRRRGQEARLRCSPMKGHSHVYWYRQLPEEGLKFMVYLQKENIIDESGMPKERFSAEFPKEGPSILRIQQVVRGDSAAYFCASSPSETQYFGPGTRLLVL.

The CDR3: CASSLETGGGSPLHF. The DNA of the CDR3 is TGCGCCAGCAGCTTGGAAACTGGTGGGGGGTCACCCCTCCACTTT. The chain employs TRBV5-1 and TRBJ1-6, with D possibly matching TRBD1 (5 bases). This CDR3 spans 15 amino acids. Germline loops: CDR1 SGHRS, CDR2 YFSETQ. Trimming removed 0 bases at V and 10 bases at J, with 14 bases between.

The count of this clone is one. J is TRBJ1-4 and V is TRBV4-1; 7 bases fit TRBD1. The length of the CDR3 is 17 residues. The ends lost 4 bases at V and 0 bases at J; junction bases unmatched: 8. Germline V gene data show CDR1 as MGHRA and CDR2 as YSYEKL. The DNA of the CDR3 is TGCGCCAGCAGCCCCCGGGACAGATTTGCAACTAATGAAAAACTGTTTTTT. Translating it yields CASSPRDRFATNEKLFF.

The V call is TRBV5-1, the J call TRBJ1-4; 7 bases fit TRBD1. This CDR3 is built from 12 residues. CDR1 is SGHRS, CDR2 YFSETQ, per germline. The V gene end was trimmed by 4 bases and the J gene end by 8 bases; junction bases not matched to a gene: 2. The CDR3 reads CASSQQGEKLFF. CDR3 DNA sequence: TGCGCCAGCAGCCAACAGGGGGAAAAACTGTTTTTT.

The chain links TRBV9 to TRBJ1-1, with D perhaps matching TRBD1 (5 bases). This CDR3 has 14 amino acids. Trimming removed 0 bases at V and 1 base at J, with 7 bases between. Germline V gene lookup returns CDR1 SGDLS and CDR2 YYNGEE. The CDR3 loop reads CASSVVGQNTEAFF. The DNA for the CDR3 is TGTGCCAGCAGCGTAGTTGGACAGAACACTGAAGCTTTCTTT.